In its sample, the clone carrying this TCR beta chain is medium-sized. The sample originates from a study of control samples from healthy donors and cancer patients. Profiling relied on immunoSEQ multiplex PCR, and the TCRdb table lists in-frame clones only, not all of them. The repertoire holds 150,000 or so clones, with 70% to 90% as singletons. CDR1 is LGHNA, CDR2 YNFKEQ, per germline. V lost 0 bases and J 0 bases, leaving 9 bases between the germline ends. This CDR3 is built from 15 residues. The rearrangement links TRBV4-2 to TRBJ2-7; D perhaps matches TRBD2 (5 bases). Sequenced input: blood. This TCR was sampled from a man between 18 and 29 years old in good health. For the CDR3, the DNA is TGTGCCAGCAGCCAAGATGAAGGGAGCTCCTACGAGCAGTACTTC. Translating it yields CASSQDEGSSYEQYF.